The 6 T cell receptor beta chains given below trace back to one sample, sequenced in a study of T cell responses to AZD1222 COVID-19 vaccine. Profiling relied on immunoSEQ multiplex PCR, and the TCRdb table lists in-frame clones only, not all of them. The sample holds approximately 150,000 clones; around 92% are singletons and the top ten take under 2.5%. Sequencing was performed on peripheral blood, taken on day 0 of AZD1222 vaccination. Every receptor here comes from an adult in good health.

The chain links TRBV5-4 to TRBJ2-5; weak D call: TRBD1 (6 bases). V was shortened by 5 bases and J by 5 bases, with 16 bases between the two germline ends. Germline V gene data show CDR1 as SGHNT and CDR2 as YYREEE (reference sequence). This CDR3 is built from 14 residues. CDR3 in amino acids: CASSNSGDIETQYF. The CDR3 nucleotides read TGTGCCAGCAGTAATTCAGGGGATATCGAGACCCAGTACTTC.

The chain joins TRBV4-1 to TRBJ2-1; 8 bases line up with TRBD2. Germline loops: CDR1 MGHRA, CDR2 YSYEKL. The V and J ends lost 0 bases and 3 bases, in that order; junction bases with no gene match: 10. The CDR3 covers 18 residues. CDR3 nucleotide sequence: TGCGCCAGCAGCCAAGAACGACTAGCGCAAGGCCTCTACAATGAGCAGTTCTTC. It translates to CASSQERLAQGLYNEQFF.

Here the CDR3 reads CASSRTSSYNEQFF. The CDR3 DNA sequence: TGTGCCAGTAGCAGGACTAGTTCCTACAATGAGCAGTTCTTC. V gene TRBV19 combines with J gene TRBJ2-1; TRBD2 aligns across 7 bases. In germline, CDR1 is LNHDA, CDR2 SQIVND (reference sequence). J lost 1 base, V lost 6 bases, and 3 bases had no gene match. The CDR3 extends over 14 amino acids.

The V and J genes are TRBV16 and TRBJ2-7, with D hard to call. Trimming took off 0 bases at V and 1 base at J, with 7 bases between the two ends. Germline CDR1 is KGHSY and CDR2 is FQNENV. This CDR3 region has 14 residues. The CDR3 DNA reads as TGTGCCAGCAGCCAATCGGGCAGGTCCTACGAGCAGTACTTC. Translating it yields CASSQSGRSYEQYF.

The rearrangement uses TRBV4-3 and TRBJ1-4; 10 bases agree with TRBD1. The CDR3 contains 16 residues. In germline, CDR1 is LGHNA, CDR2 YSLEER. V dropped 4 bases and J dropped 6; count of bases not matched to a gene: 8. The CDR3 protein is CASSRQDRGLDEKLFF. In DNA form, the CDR3 reads TGCGCCAGCAGCCGGCAAGACAGGGGGCTGGATGAAAAACTGTTTTTT.

V is TRBV2 and J is TRBJ1-5; D is unclear. CDR1 is SNHLY, CDR2 FYNNEI, per germline. Trimming removed 10 bases from V and 3 bases from J, with 16 bases in between. The CDR3 covers 14 residues. The CDR3 nucleotides read TGTGCCACCACCAGGAGCCAGAACAATCAGCCCCAGCATTTT. Its translation: CATTRSQNNQPQHF. Together with reference TRBV2 and TRBJ1-5, the CDR3 gives the full variable domain: EPEVTQTPSHQVTQMGQEVILRCVPISNHLYFYWYRQILGQKVEFLVSFYNNEISEKSEIFDDQFSVERPDGSNFTLKIRSTKLEDSAMYFCATTRSQNNQPQHFGDGTRLSIL.